Included here is one T cell receptor (beta chain) sequence, with context. These data are taken from a study of human T cells and chemical hapten exposure. The overall study: An approximately 2 cm by approximately 2 cm inner upper arm patch received 2% DPC for sensitization.

In the authors' workflow: Samples had a median of around 91,000 TCRs, ranging about 20,000 to 750,000. TCRdb reprocessed the RACE reads via MiXCR and lists one record per CDR3 protein. The V and J calls were determined by TCRdb, not by the authors. Counted here are fewer than 150,000 distinct CDR3 sequences, roughly 15% occurring once; the ten biggest clones make up about 0.9%. Indicated time point: patch test 1, 2 weeks after DPC sensitization. Treatment in this sample: therapeutic diphenylcyclopropenone sensitization with weekly scalp DPC. The CDR3 has 13 amino acids. The germline V and J ends were trimmed by 1 base and 7 bases, with 9 bases remaining between them. From germline, CDR1 is SGHNT and CDR2 YYREEE (reference sequence).

This chain links TRBV5-4 with TRBJ2-1; D possibly matches TRBD1 or TRBD2 (6 bases each). This TCR was recovered from a man aged 18 to 29 with alopecia areata. Some clones in this sample may be carry-over from other donors' samples. Material: whole blood, obtained in connection with sensitization to the hapten diphenylcyclopropenone (DPC). This CDR3 is CASSLKGGNEQFF. CDR3 in DNA: TGTGCCAGCAGCTTGAAAGGGGGGAATGAGCAGTTCTTC.